The subject of this entry is one T cell receptor beta chain. The data belong to a study of blood T cell repertoires in COVID-19. Here immunoSEQ multiplex PCR was the method, and the copy in TCRdb shows in-frame clones only, minus some. Altogether about 190,000 clones are present, around 90% being singletons, with the ten largest covering about 0.66%. CDR3 length equals 14 residues. The trim removed 5 bases at V and 5 bases at J, leaving 8 bases unmatched. Germline CDR1 is MDHEN and CDR2 is SYDVKM. The sample taken for sequencing was peripheral blood. The sequence derives from a man between 50 and 59 years old with acute or convalescent COVID-19. The J gene is TRBJ1-1, the V gene TRBV28; 7 nucleotides line up with TRBD1. CDR3 sequence (DNA): TGTGCCAGCAGTATAATACAGGGGTTGACTGAAGCTTTCTTT. As protein: CASSIIQGLTEAFF.